What follows describes a single T cell receptor (beta chain). Germline lookup yields CDR1 MNHNS and CDR2 SASEGT. This CDR3 spans 16 amino acids. Trimming cost V 4 bases and J 1 base; bases outside gene matches: 7. In the original analysis: Amplification from reference gene primers served as the basis for estimated nucleated cell counts. Clones were read by immunoSEQ multiplex PCR, and TCRdb kept only the in-frame ones, dropping some. V and J calls plus clone size are reproduced from that table; the DNA served to infer D and trimming. The table has 90,000 or so clones, around 89% seen once. The sample belongs to a study of blood T cell repertoires in COVID-19. Study-wide background: Collection of acute and convalescent COVID-19 samples took place in the United States, Italy and Spain. T cells, B-cell-depleted T cells, or PBMCs provided the cDNA or gDNA that served as material.

This TCR came from a man between 60 and 70 years old with acute or convalescent COVID-19. The sequenced sample consisted of peripheral blood. V usage is TRBV6-1 and J usage is TRBJ2-1; 7 bases are shared with TRBD2. CDR3 loop: CASSGGAGLSYNEQFF. Written as DNA, the CDR3 is TGTGCCAGCAGTGGGGGAGCGGGATTGTCCTACAATGAGCAGTTCTTC.